Following are 7 T cell receptor beta chains from one sample sequenced in a study of identical twins. One entry per CDR3 protein, called by TCRdb with MiXCR from the 5' RACE reads. Of 200,000 to 250,000 distinct CDR3 sequences listed, 5.5% to 7.5% were seen once; the top ten hold 14% to 15%. The same data also went into a second study, on T cells expressing NK-cell markers.

Sequenced: CD8+ T cells sorted from blood. The receptors here all came from a young woman in good health.

The sample holds a few counts of this clonotype. The genes are TRBV20-1 and TRBJ2-7, with TRBD2 matching 8 bases. The CDR3 contains 13 residues. CDR1 is DFQATT and CDR2 is SNEGSKA in the germline V gene (reference sequence). The J segment lost 2 bases and the V segment lost 6 bases, leaving 6 bases of the junction unmatched. CDR3 sequence reads: CSAKTGGTYEQYF. CDR3 DNA: TGCAGTGCCAAAACGGGGGGGACCTACGAGCAGTACTTC.

The chain is built from TRBV20-1 and TRBJ2-3; 9 bases line up with TRBD2. The length of the CDR3 is 18 residues. J was trimmed by 2 bases and V by 1 base; bases with no gene match: 13. Germline CDR1 DFQATT, CDR2 SNEGSKA (reference sequence). The CDR3 is CSARGILAGPLNTDTQYF. The CDR3, as DNA: TGCAGTGCTAGAGGGATCCTAGCGGGACCCCTCAACACAGATACGCAGTATTTT.

This clonotype was found once. The chain uses TRBV20-1 and TRBJ2-1; D gene uncertain. The CDR3 sequence is 13 residues long. Trimming shortened V by 4 bases and J by 6 bases, and 13 bases separated the two germline ends. Germline V gene data show CDR1 as DFQATT and CDR2 as SNEGSKA (reference sequence). For the CDR3, the DNA is TGCAGTGCTACTGTACCCCCCTTCAATGAGCAGTTCTTC. Residues: CSATVPPFNEQFF.

The J gene is TRBJ1-2, the V gene TRBV9; 7 positions match TRBD1. This CDR3 is built from 12 residues. CDR1 is SGDLS and CDR2 is YYNGEE in the germline V gene. Unmatched junction bases numbered 1, after V lost 1 base and J lost 7 bases. CDR3 protein: CASSVPGGGYTF. DNA of the CDR3: TGTGCCAGCAGCGTACCAGGGGGTGGCTACACCTTC.

In its sample, this clonotype was seen many times. The J gene is TRBJ2-2, the V gene TRBV12-3 or TRBV12-4, with D perhaps matching TRBD2 (6 bases). This CDR3 has 15 amino acids. Trimming pared 3 bases from V and 5 bases from J, leaving 13 bases between. The CDR3 DNA is TGTGCCAGCAGTTTCTCGCGGAGGGGTACCGGGGAGCTGTTTTTT. It yields the protein CASSFSRRGTGELFF.

This clonotype was counted many times. This sequence joins TRBV12-3 or TRBV12-4 and TRBJ1-1; the D gene is possibly TRBD1 (5 bases). The CDR3 runs to 11 residues. Trimming shortened V by 8 bases and J by 6 bases, and 10 bases separated the two germline ends. The CDR3 nucleotides read TGTGCCAGCGGGGGGGGGGCTGAAGCTTTCTTT. Its protein is CASGGGAEAFF.

The rearrangement links TRBV6-1 to TRBJ1-2; D is unresolved. The V and J ends lost 6 bases and 3 bases respectively, with 11 bases between them. The germline gives CDR1 MNHNS, CDR2 SASEGT. This CDR3 is built from 13 residues. CDR3: CASRQLTDYGYTF. The CDR3 DNA sequence: TGTGCCAGCAGGCAATTGACGGACTATGGCTACACCTTC.